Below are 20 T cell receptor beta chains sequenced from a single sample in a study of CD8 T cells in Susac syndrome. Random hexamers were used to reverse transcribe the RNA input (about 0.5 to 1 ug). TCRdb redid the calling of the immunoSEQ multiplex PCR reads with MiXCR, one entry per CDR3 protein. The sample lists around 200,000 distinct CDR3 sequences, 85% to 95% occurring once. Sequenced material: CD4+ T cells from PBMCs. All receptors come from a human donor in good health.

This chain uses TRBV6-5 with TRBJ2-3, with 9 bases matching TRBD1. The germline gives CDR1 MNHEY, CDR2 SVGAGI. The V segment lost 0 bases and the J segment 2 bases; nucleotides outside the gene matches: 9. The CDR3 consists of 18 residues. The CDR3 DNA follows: TGTGCCAGCAGTTACTCGCCGAGGACAGGGGTTTCCACAGATACGCAGTATTTT. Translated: CASSYSPRTGVSTDTQYF.

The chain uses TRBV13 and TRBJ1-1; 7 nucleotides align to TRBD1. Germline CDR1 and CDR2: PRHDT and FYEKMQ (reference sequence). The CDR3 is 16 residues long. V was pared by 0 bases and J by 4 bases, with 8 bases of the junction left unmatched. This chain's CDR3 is CASSLGRSGGFTEAFF. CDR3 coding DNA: TGTGCCAGCAGCTTAGGCCGTTCAGGGGGTTTCACTGAAGCTTTCTTT.

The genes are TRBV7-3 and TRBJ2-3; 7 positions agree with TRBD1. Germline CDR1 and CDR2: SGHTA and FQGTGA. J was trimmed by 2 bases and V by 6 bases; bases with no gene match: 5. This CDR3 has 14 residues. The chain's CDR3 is CASRYGTATDTQYF. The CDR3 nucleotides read TGTGCCAGCAGATACGGGACAGCCACAGATACGCAGTATTTT.

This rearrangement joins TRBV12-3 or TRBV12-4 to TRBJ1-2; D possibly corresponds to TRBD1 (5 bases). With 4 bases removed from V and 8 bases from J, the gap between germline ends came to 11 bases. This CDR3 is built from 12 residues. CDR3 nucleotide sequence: TGTGCCAGCAGTTCGCCCCAGGGCGGCTACACCTTC. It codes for CASSSPQGGYTF.

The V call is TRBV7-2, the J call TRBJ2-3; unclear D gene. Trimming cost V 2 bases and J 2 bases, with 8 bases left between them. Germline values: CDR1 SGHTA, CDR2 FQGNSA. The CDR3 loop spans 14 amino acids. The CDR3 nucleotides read TGTGCCAGCAGCTTAACCCGCTACACAGATACGCAGTATTTT. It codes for CASSLTRYTDTQYF.

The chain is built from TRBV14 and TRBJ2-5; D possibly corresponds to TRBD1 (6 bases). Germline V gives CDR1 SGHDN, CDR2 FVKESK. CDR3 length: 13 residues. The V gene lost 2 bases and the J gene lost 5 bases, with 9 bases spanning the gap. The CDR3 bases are TGTGCCAGCAGCCAACAGGGGTTGGAGACCCAGTACTTC. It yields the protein CASSQQGLETQYF.

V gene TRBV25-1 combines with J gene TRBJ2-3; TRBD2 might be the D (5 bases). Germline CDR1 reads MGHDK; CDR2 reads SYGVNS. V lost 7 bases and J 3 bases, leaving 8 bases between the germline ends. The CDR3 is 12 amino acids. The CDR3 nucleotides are TGTGCCAGCACGGCGGGTACAGATACGCAGTATTTT. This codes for CASTAGTDTQYF.

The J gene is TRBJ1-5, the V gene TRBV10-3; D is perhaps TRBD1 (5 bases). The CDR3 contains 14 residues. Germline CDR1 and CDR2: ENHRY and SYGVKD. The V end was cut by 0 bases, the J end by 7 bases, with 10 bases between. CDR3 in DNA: TGTGCCATCAGTGAGTCGCGGGGGGAGCAGCCCCAGCATTTT. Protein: CAISESRGEQPQHF.

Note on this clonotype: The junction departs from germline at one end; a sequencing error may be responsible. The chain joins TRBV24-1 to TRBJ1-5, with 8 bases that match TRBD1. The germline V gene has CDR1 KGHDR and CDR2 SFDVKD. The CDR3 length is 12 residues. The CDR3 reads CATSGTGQPQHF. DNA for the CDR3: TGTGCCACCAGTGGGACAGGGCAGCCCCAACATTTT.

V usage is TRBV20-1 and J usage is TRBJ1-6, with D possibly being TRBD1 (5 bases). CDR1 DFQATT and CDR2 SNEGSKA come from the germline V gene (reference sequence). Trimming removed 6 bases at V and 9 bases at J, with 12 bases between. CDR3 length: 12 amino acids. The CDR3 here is CSARGDASPLHF. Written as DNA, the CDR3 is TGCAGTGCACGGGGGGACGCTTCACCCCTCCACTTT.

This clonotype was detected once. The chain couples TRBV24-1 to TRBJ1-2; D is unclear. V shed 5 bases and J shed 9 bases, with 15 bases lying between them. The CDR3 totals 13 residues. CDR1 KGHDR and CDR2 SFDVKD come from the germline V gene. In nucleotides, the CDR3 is TGTGCCACCAGTGGTACCTCCACTGAGAGCTACACCTTC. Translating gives CATSGTSTESYTF.

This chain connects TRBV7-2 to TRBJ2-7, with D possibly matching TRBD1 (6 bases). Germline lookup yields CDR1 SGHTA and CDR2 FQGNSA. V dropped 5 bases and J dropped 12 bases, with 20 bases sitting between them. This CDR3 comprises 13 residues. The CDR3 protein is CASSPETNRVPYF. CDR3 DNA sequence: TGTGCCAGCAGCCCAGAAACAAACAGGGTTCCGTACTTC.

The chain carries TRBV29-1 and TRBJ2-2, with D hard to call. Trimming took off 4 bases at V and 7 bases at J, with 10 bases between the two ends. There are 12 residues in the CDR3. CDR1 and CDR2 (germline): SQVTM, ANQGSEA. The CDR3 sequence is CSVGGPNGELFF. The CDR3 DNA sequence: TGCAGCGTTGGAGGCCCGAACGGGGAGCTGTTTTTT.

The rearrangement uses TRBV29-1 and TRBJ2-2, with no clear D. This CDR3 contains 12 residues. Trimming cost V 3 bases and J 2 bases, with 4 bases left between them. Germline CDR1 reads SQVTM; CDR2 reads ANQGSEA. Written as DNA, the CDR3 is TGCAGCGTTGACTCTAACACCGGGGAGCTGTTTTTT. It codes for CSVDSNTGELFF.

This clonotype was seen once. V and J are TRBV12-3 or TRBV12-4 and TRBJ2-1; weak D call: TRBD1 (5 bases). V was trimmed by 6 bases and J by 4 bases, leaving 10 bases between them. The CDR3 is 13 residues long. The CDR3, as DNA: TGTGCCAGCAGACCTTACAGGTACAATGAGCAGTTCTTC. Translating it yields CASRPYRYNEQFF.

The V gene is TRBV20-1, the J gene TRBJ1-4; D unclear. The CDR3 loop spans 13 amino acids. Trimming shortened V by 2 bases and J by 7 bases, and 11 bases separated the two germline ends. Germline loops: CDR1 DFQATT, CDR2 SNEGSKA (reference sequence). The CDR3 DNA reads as TGCAGTGCTAGAAACGGGAATAGTGAAAAACTGTTTTTT. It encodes CSARNGNSEKLFF.

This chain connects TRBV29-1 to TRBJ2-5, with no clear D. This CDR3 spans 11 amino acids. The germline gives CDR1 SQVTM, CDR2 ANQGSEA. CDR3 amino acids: CSGQIRETQYF. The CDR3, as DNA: TGCAGTGGGCAGATTCGGGAGACCCAGTACTTC. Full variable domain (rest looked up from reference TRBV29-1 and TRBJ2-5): SAVISQKPSRDICQRGTSLTIQCQVDSQVTMMFWYRQQPGQSLTLIATANQGSEATYESGFVIDKFPISRPNLTFSTLTVSNMSPEDSSIYLCSGQIRETQYFGPGTRLLVL.

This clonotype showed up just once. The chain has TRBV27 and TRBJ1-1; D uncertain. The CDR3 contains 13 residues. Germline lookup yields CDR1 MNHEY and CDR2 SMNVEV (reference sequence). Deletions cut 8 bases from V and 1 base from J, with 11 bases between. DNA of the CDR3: TGTGCCAGCCGGTTCTCAGGGAACACTGAAGCTTTCTTT. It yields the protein CASRFSGNTEAFF.

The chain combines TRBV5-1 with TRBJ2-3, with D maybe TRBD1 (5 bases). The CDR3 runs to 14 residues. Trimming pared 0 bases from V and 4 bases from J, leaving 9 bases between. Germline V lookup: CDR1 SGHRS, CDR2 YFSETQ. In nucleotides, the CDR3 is TGCGCCAGCAGCTTGGAACAGGTCGCAGATACGCAGTATTTT. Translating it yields CASSLEQVADTQYF.

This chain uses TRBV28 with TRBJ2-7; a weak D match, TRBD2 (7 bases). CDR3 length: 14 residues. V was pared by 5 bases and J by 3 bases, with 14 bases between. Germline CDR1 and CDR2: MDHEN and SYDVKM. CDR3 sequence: CASSPGGRVYEQYV. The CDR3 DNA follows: TGTGCCAGCAGTCCCGGGGGGCGTGTCTACGAGCAGTACGTC.